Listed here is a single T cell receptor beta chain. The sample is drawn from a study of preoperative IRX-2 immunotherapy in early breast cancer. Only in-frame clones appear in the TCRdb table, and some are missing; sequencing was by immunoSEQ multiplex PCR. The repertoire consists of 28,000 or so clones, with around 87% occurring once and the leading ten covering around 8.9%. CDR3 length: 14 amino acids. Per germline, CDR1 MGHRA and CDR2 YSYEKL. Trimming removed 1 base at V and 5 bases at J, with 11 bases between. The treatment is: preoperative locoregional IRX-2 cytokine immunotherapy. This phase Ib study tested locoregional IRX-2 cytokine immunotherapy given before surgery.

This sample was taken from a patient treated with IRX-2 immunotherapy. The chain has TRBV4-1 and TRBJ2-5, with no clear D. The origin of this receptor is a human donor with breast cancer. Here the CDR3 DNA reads TGCGCCAGCAGCCAAGCGGGCCCGCCCGAGACCCAGTACTTC. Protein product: CASSQAGPPETQYF.